The T cell receptor (beta chain) described here comes from a study of T cell repertoires in cytomegalovirus infection. Study summary: Public TCR beta signatures were indicative of both CMV infection and a matching HLA type.

General study results and limits: HLA-C-restricted CMV clonotypes gave the most frequent clonotype in two of eight donors.

The length of the CDR3 is 17 residues. Per germline, CDR1 SGHAT and CDR2 FQNNGV. Trimming at V came to 5 bases and at J to 4 bases, leaving 8 bases not matched to a gene. MiXCR was run by TCRdb on the reads, yielding one entry per CDR3 protein. The table lists a few hundred thousand distinct CDR3 sequences, around 40% of them singletons, with 48% in the top ten. This clonotype was counted a few times. Its target is unknown. This sequence joins TRBV11-2 and TRBJ2-1; 13 bases line up with TRBD2. Sequencing was performed on cultured PBMCs, taken from culture after CMV antigen stimulation. The TCR originated in a human donor in good health (CMV status not recorded). Some clones in this sample may be carry-over from other donors' samples. The CDR3 DNA reads TGTGCCAGCAGCCGTCGACTAGCGGGAGGAAAATACAATGAGCAGTTCTTC. It specifies CASSRRLAGGKYNEQFF.